This T cell receptor beta chain was identified during a study of OX40 agonist ivuxolimab in advanced cancers. Broadly, across the study: Ivuxolimab was an agonistic, fully human IgG2 monoclonal antibody directed against OX40 (CD134), a costimulatory receptor. Intravenous ivuxolimab was administered to patients every 2 weeks at six dose levels: 0.01, 0.1, 0.3, 1.5, 3 and 10 mg/kg. Of the approximately 54 dose-escalation patients, hepatocellular carcinoma was present in roughly 19, melanoma in approximately 15, renal cell carcinoma in 9 and head and neck cancer in 9. A male proportion of under 85% and a mean age of approximately 60 years, ranging from 23 to 79, were recorded for the dose-escalation cohort. Patients were allowed to have had prior anti-PD-1, anti-PD-L1 or anti-CTLA-4 therapy, and approximately 40% of the dose-escalation patients had been treated with checkpoint inhibitors. Partial responses occurred in three dose-escalation patients: two with cutaneous melanoma and one with hepatocellular carcinoma. Peripheral TCRbeta sequencing was intended to test whether TCR sequence diversity was altered and clonal T-cell expansion was caused by ivuxolimab. The paper reports the monotherapy dose-escalation portion (N of about 47 patients) of the phase I ivuxolimab trial.

Looking up the germline V gene yields CDR1 SGDLS and CDR2 YYNGEE. V gives up 4 bases and J gives up 2 bases, and the segment between their germline ends measures 13 bases. The CDR3, cysteine through phenylalanine, is 15 amino acids long. Only the CDR3 DNA stays, 45 bases, in frame from base 1. Patients with autoimmune disease history or receiving systemic immunosuppression were excluded from the trial. Peripheral blood for TCR sequencing was drawn from every dose cohort at baseline, at cycle 4 day 1 and at cycle 7 day 1. The samples were drawn from a first-in-human, open-label, multicenter phase I dose-escalation trial of ivuxolimab. Adults with locally advanced or metastatic melanoma, renal cell carcinoma, hepatocellular carcinoma or head and neck squamous cell carcinoma were enrolled in the trial. Before TCR sequencing, CD4+ T cells and CD8+ T cells were sorted from peripheral blood as separate populations.

In the case of this clone: Its antigen is unknown. No base quality values were provided; no much bigger clone lies one nucleotide off.

The investigation overall reported the following: After ivuxolimab, more expanded clones were found on average in CD8+ T cells than in CD4+ T cells. In the 0.1-3.0 mg/kg groups, partial responders were among the patients with the lowest normalized peripheral clonal expansion, particularly in CD8+ T cells. At doses of 0.1 to 3.0 mg/kg, clonal expansion of both CD4+ and CD8+ blood T cells was observed from baseline to week 6. Low levels of normalized T-cell clonal expansion were also seen in some patients who did not respond. The antigen specificity of the peripheral T cells that underwent clonal expansion was not determined.

Genomic DNA was extracted from sorted cells for sequencing of the TCRbeta CDR3 region. The immunoSEQ Assay was used to sequence the TCRbeta CDR3 regions. In its TCRdb copy, this immuneACCESS table keeps in-frame sequences only and misses some clones. Where compared with another copy, unresolved V genes explain less than half of these, and the others have no known cause. For this sample the table gives approximately 82,000 clones, of which just under 85% were detected only once. The ten largest clones represent 25% of the sample. The V and J segments used are TRBV9 and TRBJ1-3; the D gene remains uncertain. The sequence was collected from an adult with an advanced solid tumor such as melanoma, head and neck, liver or kidney cancer. The sequencing used CD4+ or CD8+ T cells sorted from blood, collected in a trial of the OX40 agonist ivuxolimab. CDR3 sequence: CASSPDGLAGNTIYF. The bases are TGTGCCAGCAGCCCAGATGGGTTAGCTGGAAACACCATATATTTT.